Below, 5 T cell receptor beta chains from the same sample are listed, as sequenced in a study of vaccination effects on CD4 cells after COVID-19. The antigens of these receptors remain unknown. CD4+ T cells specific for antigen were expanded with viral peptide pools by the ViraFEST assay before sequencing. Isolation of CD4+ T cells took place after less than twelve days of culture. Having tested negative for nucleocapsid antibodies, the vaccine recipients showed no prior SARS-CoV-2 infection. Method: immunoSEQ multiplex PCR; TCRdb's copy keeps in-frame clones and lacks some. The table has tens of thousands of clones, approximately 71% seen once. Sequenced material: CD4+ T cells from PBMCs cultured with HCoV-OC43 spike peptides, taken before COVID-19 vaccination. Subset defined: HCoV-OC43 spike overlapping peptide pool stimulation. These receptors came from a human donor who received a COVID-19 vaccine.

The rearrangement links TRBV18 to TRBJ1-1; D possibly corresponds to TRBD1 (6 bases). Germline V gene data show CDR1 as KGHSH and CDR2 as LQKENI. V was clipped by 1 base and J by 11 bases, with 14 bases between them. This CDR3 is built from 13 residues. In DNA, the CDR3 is TGTGCCAGCTCACCACAGGAGGGGGGTGAGGCTTTCTTT. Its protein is CASSPQEGGEAFF.

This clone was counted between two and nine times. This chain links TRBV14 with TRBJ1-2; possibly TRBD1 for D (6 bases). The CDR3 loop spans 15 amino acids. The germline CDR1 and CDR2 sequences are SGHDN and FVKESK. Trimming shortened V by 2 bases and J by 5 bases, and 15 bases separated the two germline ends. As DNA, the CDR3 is TGTGCCAGCAGCCAAATTGTTGGGACAAAGTATGGCTACACCTTC. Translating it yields CASSQIVGTKYGYTF. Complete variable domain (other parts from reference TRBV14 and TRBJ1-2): EAGVTQFPSHSVIEKGQTVTLRCDPISGHDNLYWYRRVMGKEIKFLLHFVKESKQDESGMPNNRFLAERTGGTYSTLKVQPAELEDSGVYFCASSQIVGTKYGYTFGSGTRLTVV.

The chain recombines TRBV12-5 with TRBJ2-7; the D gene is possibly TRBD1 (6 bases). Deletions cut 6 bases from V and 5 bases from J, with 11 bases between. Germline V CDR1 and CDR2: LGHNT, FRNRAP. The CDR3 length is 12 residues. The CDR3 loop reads CASGVGADEQYF. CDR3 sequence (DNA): TGTGCTAGTGGAGTGGGGGCAGACGAGCAGTACTTC.

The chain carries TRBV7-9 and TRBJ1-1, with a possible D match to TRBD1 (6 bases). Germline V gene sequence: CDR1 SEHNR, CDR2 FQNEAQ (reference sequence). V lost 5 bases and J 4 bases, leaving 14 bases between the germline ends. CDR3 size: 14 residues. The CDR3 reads CASSREGGSTEAFF. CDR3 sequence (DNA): TGTGCCAGCAGCAGAGAGGGGGGGAGCACTGAAGCTTTCTTT.

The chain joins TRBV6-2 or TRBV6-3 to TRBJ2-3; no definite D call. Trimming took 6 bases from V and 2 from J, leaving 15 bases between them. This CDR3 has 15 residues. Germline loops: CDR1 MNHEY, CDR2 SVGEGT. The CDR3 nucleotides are TGTGCCAGCAGCGATGGGGTGTGGGTCACAGATACGCAGTATTTT. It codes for CASSDGVWVTDTQYF.